This T cell receptor (beta chain) was obtained from a study of blood T cell repertoires in COVID-19. Study details: COVID-19 samples collected from the United States, Italy and Spain covered acute and convalescent phases. Sources were T cells, B-cell-depleted T cells, or PBMCs; the material itself was cDNA or gDNA.

As originally analysed: From reference gene primer amplification, estimates of nucleated cell counts were derived. Method: immunoSEQ multiplex PCR; TCRdb's copy keeps in-frame clones and lacks some. V and J calls and clone size come straight from that table; D and trimming were deduced from the DNA. In the table there are about 150,000 clones, roughly nine tenths of which are singletons. V lost 0 bases and J lost 3; bases outside the gene matches: 5. Germline lookup yields CDR1 SQVTM and CDR2 ANQGSEA. The CDR3 has 15 amino acids. The sample comprised peripheral blood. The rearrangement uses TRBV29-1 and TRBJ2-7; TRBD1 matches 10 bases. This receptor was taken from a middle-aged man with acute or convalescent COVID-19. The CDR3 sequence: CSVEDRQGALYEQYF. The DNA of the CDR3 is TGCAGCGTTGAAGATCGACAGGGGGCACTCTACGAGCAGTACTTC.